The 12 T cell receptor beta chains presented below share a single source sample, sequenced in a study of T-cell memory formation after mild COVID-19. TCRdb re-analysed the 5' RACE reads in MiXCR, keeping a single row per CDR3 protein. Of about 250,000 distinct CDR3 sequences listed, roughly 14% are singletons. The sample comprised PBMCs or a T cell subset sorted from them (not recorded which). The source of these receptors is an adult woman who had mild COVID-19 (a few samples of this study predate the infection). Cell type and time point are not known.

DNA for the CDR3: TGTGCCAGCAGCGCAATGGGGCTGAATTCACCCCTCCACTTT. It yields the protein CASSAMGLNSPLHF. This rearrangement joins TRBV9 to TRBJ1-6; D possibly corresponds to TRBD1 (5 bases). V was trimmed by 3 bases and J by 7 bases, leaving 11 bases between them. CDR1 SGDLS and CDR2 YYNGEE come from the germline V gene. The CDR3 runs to 14 residues.

J is TRBJ2-1 and V is TRBV4-1, with D tentatively TRBD1 (6 bases). The V gene's germline CDR1 is MGHRA and CDR2 YSYEKL. This CDR3 is 16 amino acids long. Trimming shortened V by 3 bases and J by 7 bases, and 19 bases separated the two germline ends. The CDR3 sequence: CASSQWSGQGLNEQFF. The CDR3 DNA reads as TGCGCCAGCAGCCAGTGGTCGGGGCAGGGGCTGAATGAGCAGTTCTTC.

This clonotype was recorded at least ten times. This chain links TRBV14 with TRBJ2-7; 7 bases map to TRBD1. The CDR3 length is 13 residues. CDR1 and CDR2 from the germline V gene are SGHDN and FVKESK. The trim removed 5 bases at V and 4 bases at J, leaving 5 bases unmatched. CDR3 DNA sequence: TGTGCCAGCAGCTTGGGACAGCTTTACGAGCAGTACTTC. Its protein is CASSLGQLYEQYF.

There are a few counts of this clonotype. The V call is TRBV20-1, the J call TRBJ2-1; the match to TRBD2 covers 10 bases. Germline V lookup: CDR1 DFQATT, CDR2 SNEGSKA (reference sequence). V lost 6 bases to trimming and J lost 4 bases; unmatched junction nucleotides: 6. The length of the CDR3 is 14 residues. The chain's CDR3 is CSAPLAGVYNEQFF. The CDR3 DNA reads TGCAGTGCCCCGCTAGCGGGGGTTTACAATGAGCAGTTCTTC.

The V and J genes are TRBV20-1 and TRBJ2-3; a possible D gene is TRBD2 (6 bases). CDR3 size: 14 residues. Germline-derived CDR1 and CDR2 are DFQATT and SNEGSKA (reference sequence). Trimming removed 5 bases from V and 3 bases from J, with 15 bases in between. CDR3 DNA sequence: TGCAGTGCTCTCGACCCCGGAGGGACAGATACGCAGTATTTT. This sequence encodes CSALDPGGTDTQYF.

The rearrangement uses TRBV2 and TRBJ2-3; 8 positions agree with TRBD2. The CDR3 spans 17 residues. Losses at the gene ends were 1 base for V and 4 bases for J; bases not matched to a gene: 10. CDR1 and CDR2 from the germline V gene are SNHLY and FYNNEI. The CDR3 region has the DNA TGTGCCAGCAGTGAAGACCGGCGGGGGGTATTCGCAGATACGCAGTATTTT. It translates to CASSEDRRGVFADTQYF. Using reference TRBV2 and TRBJ2-3 for the parts outside the CDR3, the full variable domain is EPEVTQTPSHQVTQMGQEVILRCVPISNHLYFYWYRQILGQKVEFLVSFYNNEISEKSEIFDDQFSVERPDGSNFTLKIRSTKLEDSAMYFCASSEDRRGVFADTQYFGPGTRLTVL.

In its sample, this clonotype was seen a few times. The V call is TRBV9, the J call TRBJ2-5, with TRBD2 identical over 14 bases. CDR3 size: 16 residues. V lost 3 bases, J lost 5 bases, and 6 bases stayed unmatched. The germline V gene has CDR1 SGDLS and CDR2 YYNGEE. CDR3 sequence reads: CASSETSGRAGETQYF. The DNA of the CDR3 is TGTGCCAGCAGCGAGACTAGCGGGAGGGCCGGGGAGACCCAGTACTTC. Drawing the rest from reference TRBV9 and TRBJ2-5, the complete variable domain is DSGVTQTPKHLITATGQRVTLRCSPRSGDLSVYWYQQSLDQGLQFLIQYYNGEERAKGNILERFSAQQFPDLHSELNLSSLELGDSALYFCASSETSGRAGETQYFGPGTRLLVL.

The CDR3 protein is CASRPTGISGNTIYF. DNA of the CDR3: TGTGCCAGTAGGCCGACGGGCATCTCTGGAAACACCATATATTTT. The chain uses TRBV19 and TRBJ1-3; D not certain. Looked up from germline, CDR1 is LNHDA and CDR2 is SQIVND (reference sequence). The CDR3 contains 15 residues. The V end lost 6 bases, the J end lost 0 bases, and 12 bases lay between the germline ends.

The table lists this clonotype with many counts. J is TRBJ2-1 and V is TRBV5-6, with 9 nucleotides matching TRBD1. The CDR3 covers 16 residues. Trimming at V came to 3 bases and at J to 1 base, leaving 5 bases not matched to a gene. CDR1 and CDR2 from the germline V gene are SGHDT and YYEEEE. CDR3 coding DNA: TGTGCCAGCAGCTCGATACAGGGGGCATCCTACAATGAGCAGTTCTTC. Translated: CASSSIQGASYNEQFF.

This clonotype was seen a handful of times. V gene TRBV9 combines with J gene TRBJ2-3; TRBD2 agrees at 7 bases. From germline, CDR1 is SGDLS and CDR2 YYNGEE. The length of the CDR3 is 16 residues. The junction had 9 bases not matched to a gene; V was cut back by 0 bases and J by 5 bases. The DNA of the CDR3 is TGTGCCAGCAGCGTAGCCCCCAGCGGGGTCGAAGATACGCAGTATTTT. Amino acids: CASSVAPSGVEDTQYF.

The sample holds a few counts of this clonotype. The chain couples TRBV12-3 or TRBV12-4 to TRBJ1-5; D gene ambiguous. The germline V and J ends were trimmed by 1 base and 7 bases, with 8 bases remaining between them. This CDR3 is 13 amino acids long. The CDR3 is CASSLVGFQPQHF. CDR3 DNA: TGTGCCAGCAGTTTAGTGGGGTTCCAGCCCCAGCATTTT.

The chain recombines TRBV12-3 or TRBV12-4 with TRBJ2-7, with D uncertain. The CDR3 consists of 14 residues. Trimming stripped 4 bases from V and 3 bases from J, with 13 bases between. The CDR3 nucleotides read TGTGCCAGCAGTTACAGCCGAGTCCTCTACGAGCAGTACTTC. Amino acid sequence: CASSYSRVLYEQYF.